The sequence of this TCR beta chain was determined in a study of blood T cell repertoires in COVID-19. Whole-study context: Samples taken during acute and convalescent COVID-19 were collected in the United States, Italy and Spain.

TCRdb's table, derived via immunoSEQ multiplex PCR, lists solely in-frame clones and lacks some. Among a few hundred thousand clones listed, just under 90% were seen once. Followed longitudinally, the Seattle patients had been enrolled during active infection. The sequenced sample consisted of peripheral blood. This receptor was taken from a woman aged 45 to 65 with COVID-19, enrolled during active disease.

Here the CDR3 reads CASSPADRGYGYTF. As DNA, the CDR3 is TGTGCCAGCTCACCCGCGGACAGGGGCTATGGCTACACCTTC. This chain links TRBV18 with TRBJ1-2; 9 bases line up with TRBD1. V trimming: 3 bases; J trimming: 4 bases; junction bases outside the gene matches: 3. Germline-derived CDR1 and CDR2 are KGHSH and LQKENI. The CDR3 runs 14 residues. Supplemented by reference TRBV18 and TRBJ1-2, the full variable domain reads NAGVMQNPRHLVRRRGQEARLRCSPMKGHSHVYWYRQLPEEGLKFMVYLQKENIIDESGMPKERFSAEFPKEGPSILRIQQVVRGDSAAYFCASSPADRGYGYTFGSGTRLTVV.